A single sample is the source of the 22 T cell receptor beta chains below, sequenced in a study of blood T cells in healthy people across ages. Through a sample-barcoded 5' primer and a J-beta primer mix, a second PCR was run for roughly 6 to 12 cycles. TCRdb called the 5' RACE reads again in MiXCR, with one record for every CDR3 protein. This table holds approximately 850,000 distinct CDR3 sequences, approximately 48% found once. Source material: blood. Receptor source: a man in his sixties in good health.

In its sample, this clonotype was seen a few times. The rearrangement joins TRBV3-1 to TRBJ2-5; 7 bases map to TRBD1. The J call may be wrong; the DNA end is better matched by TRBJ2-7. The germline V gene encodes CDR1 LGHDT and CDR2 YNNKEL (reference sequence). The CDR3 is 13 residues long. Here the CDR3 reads CASSQPRDSEQYF. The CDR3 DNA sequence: TGTGCCAGCAGCCAACCCCGGGACAGCGAGCAGTACTTC.

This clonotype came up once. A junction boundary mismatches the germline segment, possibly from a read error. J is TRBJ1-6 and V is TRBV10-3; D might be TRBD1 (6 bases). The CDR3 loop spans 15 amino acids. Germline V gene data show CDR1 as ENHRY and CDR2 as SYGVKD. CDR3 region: CAISAEGGINSPPHF. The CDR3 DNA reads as TGTGCCATCAGCGCCGAGGGGGGTATTAATTCACCCCCCCACTTT.

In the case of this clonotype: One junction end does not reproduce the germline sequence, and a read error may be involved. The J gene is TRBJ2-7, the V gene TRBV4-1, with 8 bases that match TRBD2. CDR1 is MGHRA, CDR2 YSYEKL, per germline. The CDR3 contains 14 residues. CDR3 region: CAGSQGTSFYEQYF. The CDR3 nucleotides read TGCGCCGGCAGCCAAGGGACTAGTTTCTACGAGCAGTACTTC.

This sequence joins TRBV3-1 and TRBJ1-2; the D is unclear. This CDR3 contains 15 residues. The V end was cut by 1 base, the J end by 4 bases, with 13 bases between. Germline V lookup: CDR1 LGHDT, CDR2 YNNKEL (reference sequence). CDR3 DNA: TGTGCCAGCAGCCAAGGGCCCCTGGACCCCTATGGCTACACCTTC. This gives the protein CASSQGPLDPYGYTF.

The CDR3 DNA reads as TGTGCCAGCAGCTTGCAGGGCCTATTCTCCTACGAGCAGTACTTC. Translation: CASSLQGLFSYEQYF. The V gene is TRBV5-5, the J gene TRBJ2-7, with D possibly matching TRBD1 (5 bases). The CDR3 contains 15 residues. The V and J ends lost 1 base and 0 bases respectively, with 11 bases between them. Germline-derived CDR1 and CDR2 are SGHKS and YYEKEE (reference sequence).

CDR3 in amino acids: CASSYGGGVMETQYF. DNA for the CDR3: TGTGCCAGCAGTTACGGTGGGGGTGTGATGGAGACCCAGTACTTC. The chain combines TRBV6-6 with TRBJ2-5; D could derive from TRBD1 or TRBD2 (5 bases each). V was trimmed by 2 bases and J by 5 bases, leaving 15 bases between them. The CDR3 sequence is 15 residues long. Looked up from germline, CDR1 is MNHNY and CDR2 is SVGAGI (reference sequence).

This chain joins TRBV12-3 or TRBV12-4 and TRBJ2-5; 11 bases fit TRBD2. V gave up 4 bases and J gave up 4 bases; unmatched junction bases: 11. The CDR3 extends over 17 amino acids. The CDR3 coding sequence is TGTGCCAGCAGTTCGCCGACTAGCGGGGAGGGAGGAGAGACCCAGTACTTC. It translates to CASSSPTSGEGGETQYF.

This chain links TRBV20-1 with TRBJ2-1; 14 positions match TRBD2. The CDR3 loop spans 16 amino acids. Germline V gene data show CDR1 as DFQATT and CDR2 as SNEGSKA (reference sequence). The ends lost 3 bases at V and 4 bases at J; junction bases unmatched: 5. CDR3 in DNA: TGCAGTGCTAGGGGGACTAGCGGGGGAATTTACAATGAGCAGTTCTTC. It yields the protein CSARGTSGGIYNEQFF.

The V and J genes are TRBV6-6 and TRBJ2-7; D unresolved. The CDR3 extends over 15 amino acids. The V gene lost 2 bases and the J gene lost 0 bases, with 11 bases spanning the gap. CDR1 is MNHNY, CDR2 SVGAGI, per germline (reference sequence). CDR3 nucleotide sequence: TGTGCCAGCAGTTACACTCCGAGTAGCTCCTACGAGCAGTACTTC. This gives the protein CASSYTPSSSYEQYF.

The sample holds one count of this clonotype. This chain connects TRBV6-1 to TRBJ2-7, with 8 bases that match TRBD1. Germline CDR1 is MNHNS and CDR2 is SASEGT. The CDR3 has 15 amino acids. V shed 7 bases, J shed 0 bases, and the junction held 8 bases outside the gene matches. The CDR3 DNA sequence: TGTGCCAGCATAATCAGGACAGGGAGCTCCTACGAGCAGTACTTC. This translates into CASIIRTGSSYEQYF.

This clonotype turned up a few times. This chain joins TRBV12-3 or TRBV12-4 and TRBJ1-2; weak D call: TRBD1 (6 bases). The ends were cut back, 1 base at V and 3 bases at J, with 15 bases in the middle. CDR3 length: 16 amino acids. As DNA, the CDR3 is TGTGCCAGCAGTTTAGGTTTCCAGGGGAGAGACTATGGCTACACCTTC. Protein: CASSLGFQGRDYGYTF.

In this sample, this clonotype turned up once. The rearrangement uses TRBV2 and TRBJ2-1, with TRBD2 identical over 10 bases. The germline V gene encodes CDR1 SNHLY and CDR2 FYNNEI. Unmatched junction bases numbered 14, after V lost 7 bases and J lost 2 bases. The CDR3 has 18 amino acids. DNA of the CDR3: TGTGCCAGCAACGAACCGAAGGAAGCGGGGGGGCCCTACAATGAGCAGTTCTTC. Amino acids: CASNEPKEAGGPYNEQFF. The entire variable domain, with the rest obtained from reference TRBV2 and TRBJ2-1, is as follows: EPEVTQTPSHQVTQMGQEVILRCVPISNHLYFYWYRQILGQKVEFLVSFYNNEISEKSEIFDDQFSVERPDGSNFTLKIRSTKLEDSAMYFCASNEPKEAGGPYNEQFFGPGTRLTVL.

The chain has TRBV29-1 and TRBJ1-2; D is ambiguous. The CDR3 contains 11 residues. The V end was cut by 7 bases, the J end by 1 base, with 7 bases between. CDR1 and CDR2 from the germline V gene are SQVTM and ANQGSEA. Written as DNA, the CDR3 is TGCAGCGGGTCGGGTAACTATGGCTACACCTTC. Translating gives CSGSGNYGYTF. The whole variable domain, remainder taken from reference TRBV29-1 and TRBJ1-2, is SAVISQKPSRDICQRGTSLTIQCQVDSQVTMMFWYRQQPGQSLTLIATANQGSEATYESGFVIDKFPISRPNLTFSTLTVSNMSPEDSSIYLCSGSGNYGYTFGSGTRLTVV.

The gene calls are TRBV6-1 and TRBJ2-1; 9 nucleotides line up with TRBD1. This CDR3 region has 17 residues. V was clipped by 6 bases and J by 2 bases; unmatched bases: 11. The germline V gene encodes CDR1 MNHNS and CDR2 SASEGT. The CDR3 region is CASSRGTGSGTYNEQFF. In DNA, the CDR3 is TGTGCCAGCAGCCGCGGGACAGGGTCGGGGACCTACAATGAGCAGTTCTTC.

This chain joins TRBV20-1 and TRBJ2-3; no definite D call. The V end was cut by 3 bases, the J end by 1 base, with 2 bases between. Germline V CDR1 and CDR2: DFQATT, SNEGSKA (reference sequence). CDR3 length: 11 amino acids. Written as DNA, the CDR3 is TGCAGTGCTAGGGGCACAGATACGCAGTATTTT. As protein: CSARGTDTQYF.

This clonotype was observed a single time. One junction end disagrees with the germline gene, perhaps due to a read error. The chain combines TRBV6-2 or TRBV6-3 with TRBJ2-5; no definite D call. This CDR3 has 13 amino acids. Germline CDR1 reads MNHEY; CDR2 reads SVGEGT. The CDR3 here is CASSYGRQEAQYF. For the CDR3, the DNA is TGTGCCAGCAGTTACGGCAGACAAGAGGCCCAGTATTTC.

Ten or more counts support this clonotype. CDR3 region: CASSLVLLAGDEQYF. CDR3 in DNA: TGTGCCAGCAGCTTAGTGCTCCTAGCGGGGGACGAGCAGTACTTC. The chain recombines TRBV7-2 with TRBJ2-7; 10 bases agree with TRBD2. The CDR3 has 15 amino acids. J was trimmed by 5 bases and V by 1 base; bases with no gene match: 5. Germline CDR1 reads SGHTA; CDR2 reads FQGNSA.

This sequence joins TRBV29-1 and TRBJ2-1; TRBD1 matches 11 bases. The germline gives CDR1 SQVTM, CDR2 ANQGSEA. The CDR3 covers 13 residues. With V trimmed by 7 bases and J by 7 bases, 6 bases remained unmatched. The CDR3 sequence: CSAWGTGGNEQFF. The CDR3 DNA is TGCAGCGCATGGGGGACAGGGGGGAATGAGCAGTTCTTC.

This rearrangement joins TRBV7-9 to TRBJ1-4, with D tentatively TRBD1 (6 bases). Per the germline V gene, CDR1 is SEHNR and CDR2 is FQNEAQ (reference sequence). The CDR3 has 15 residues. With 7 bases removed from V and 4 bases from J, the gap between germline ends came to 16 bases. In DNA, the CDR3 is TGTGCCAGCACCTTGGGAGGGGGGCTTAATGAAAAACTGTTTTTT. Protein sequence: CASTLGGGLNEKLFF.

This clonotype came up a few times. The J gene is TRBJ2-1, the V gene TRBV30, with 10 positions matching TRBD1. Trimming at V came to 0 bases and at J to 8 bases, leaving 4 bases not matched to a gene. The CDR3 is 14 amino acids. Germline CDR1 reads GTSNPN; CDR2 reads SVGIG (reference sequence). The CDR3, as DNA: TGTGCCTGGAGTGTTGGACAGGGGGTACATGAGCAGTTCTTC. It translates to CAWSVGQGVHEQFF.

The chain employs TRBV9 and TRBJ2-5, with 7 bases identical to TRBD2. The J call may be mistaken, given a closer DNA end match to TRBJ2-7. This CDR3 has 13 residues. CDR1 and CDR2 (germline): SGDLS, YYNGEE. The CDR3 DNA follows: TGTGCCAGCAGCGTAGCGGGGGAGGGCGAGCAGTACTTC. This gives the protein CASSVAGEGEQYF.

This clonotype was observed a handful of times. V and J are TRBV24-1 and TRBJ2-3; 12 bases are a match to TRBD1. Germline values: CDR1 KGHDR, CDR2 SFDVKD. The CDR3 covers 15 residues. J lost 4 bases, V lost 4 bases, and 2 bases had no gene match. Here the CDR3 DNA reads TGTGCCACCAGTGAAGGGACAGGGGGCGCAGATACGCAGTATTTT. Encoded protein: CATSEGTGGADTQYF.